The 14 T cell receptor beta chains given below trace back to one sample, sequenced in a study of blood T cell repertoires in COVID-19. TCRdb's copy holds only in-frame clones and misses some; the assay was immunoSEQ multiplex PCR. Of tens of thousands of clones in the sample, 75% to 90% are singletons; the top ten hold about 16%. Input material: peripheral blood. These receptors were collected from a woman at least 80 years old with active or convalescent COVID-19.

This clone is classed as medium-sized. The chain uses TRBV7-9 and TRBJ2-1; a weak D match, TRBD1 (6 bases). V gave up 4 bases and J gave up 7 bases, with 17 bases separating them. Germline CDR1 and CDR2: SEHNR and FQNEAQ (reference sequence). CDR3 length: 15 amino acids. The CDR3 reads CASSWGQGTGNEQFF. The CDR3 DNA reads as TGTGCCAGCAGCTGGGGGCAGGGCACGGGTAATGAGCAGTTCTTC.

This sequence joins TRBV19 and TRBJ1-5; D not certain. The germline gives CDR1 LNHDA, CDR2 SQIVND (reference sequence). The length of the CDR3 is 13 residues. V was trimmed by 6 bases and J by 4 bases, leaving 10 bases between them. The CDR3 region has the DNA TGTGCCAGTAGCCTCGGACTGAATCAGCCCCAGCATTTT. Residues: CASSLGLNQPQHF.

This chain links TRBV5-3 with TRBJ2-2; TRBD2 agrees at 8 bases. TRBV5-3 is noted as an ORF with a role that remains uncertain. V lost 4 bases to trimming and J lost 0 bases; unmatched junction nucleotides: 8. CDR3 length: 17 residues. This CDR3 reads CARSTLLGLANTGELFF. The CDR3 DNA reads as TGTGCCAGAAGCACATTGCTGGGACTAGCGAACACCGGGGAGCTGTTTTTT.

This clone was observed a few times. The CDR3 protein is CASSPSRGHGYTF. DNA of the CDR3: TGTGCCAGCTCACCCTCCAGGGGACATGGCTACACCTTC. The rearrangement links TRBV18 to TRBJ1-2; TRBD1 is a possible D gene (6 bases). The CDR3 consists of 13 residues. The V end lost 3 bases, the J end lost 6 bases, and 11 bases lay between the germline ends. CDR1 is KGHSH, CDR2 LQKENI, per germline.

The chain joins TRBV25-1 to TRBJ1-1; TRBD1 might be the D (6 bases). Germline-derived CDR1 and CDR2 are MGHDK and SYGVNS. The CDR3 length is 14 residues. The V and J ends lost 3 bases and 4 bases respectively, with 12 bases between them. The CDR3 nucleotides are TGTGCCAGCAGTGAGTTAACCAGGGGCACTGAAGCTTTCTTT. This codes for CASSELTRGTEAFF.

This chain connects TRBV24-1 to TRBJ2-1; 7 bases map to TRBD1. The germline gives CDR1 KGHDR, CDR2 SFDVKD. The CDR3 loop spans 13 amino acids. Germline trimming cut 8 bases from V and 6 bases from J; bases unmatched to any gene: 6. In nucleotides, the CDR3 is TGTGCCACCATGGGACAGCTAGGCAATGAGCAGTTCTTC. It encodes CATMGQLGNEQFF.

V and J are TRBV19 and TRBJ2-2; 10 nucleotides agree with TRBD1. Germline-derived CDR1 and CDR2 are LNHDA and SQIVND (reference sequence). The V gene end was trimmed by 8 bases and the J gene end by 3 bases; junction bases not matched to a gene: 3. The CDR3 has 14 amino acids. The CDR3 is CASGTGDHTGELFF. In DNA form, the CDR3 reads TGTGCCAGTGGGACAGGGGACCACACCGGGGAGCTGTTTTTT. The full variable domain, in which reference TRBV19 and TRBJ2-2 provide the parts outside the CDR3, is DGGITQSPKYLFRKEGQNVTLSCEQNLNHDAMYWYRQDPGQGLRLIYYSQIVNDFQKGDIAEGYSVSREKKESFPLTVTSAQKNPTAFYLCASGTGDHTGELFFGEGSRLTVL.

CDR3 loop: CASRAESNRDYNTGELFF. CDR3 bases: TGCGCCAGCAGAGCAGAGAGCAACCGGGACTATAACACCGGGGAGCTGTTTTTT. The genes are TRBV5-1 and TRBJ2-2; 7 bases line up with TRBD2. Unmatched junction bases numbered 15, after V lost 5 bases and J lost 2 bases. Germline values: CDR1 SGHRS, CDR2 YFSETQ. The CDR3 totals 18 residues.

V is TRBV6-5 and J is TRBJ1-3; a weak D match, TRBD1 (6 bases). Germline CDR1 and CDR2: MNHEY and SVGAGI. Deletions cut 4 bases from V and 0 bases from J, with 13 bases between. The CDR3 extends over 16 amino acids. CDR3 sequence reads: CASSLGGYHSGNTIYF. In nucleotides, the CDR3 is TGTGCCAGCAGTTTAGGGGGTTACCACTCTGGAAACACCATATATTTT.

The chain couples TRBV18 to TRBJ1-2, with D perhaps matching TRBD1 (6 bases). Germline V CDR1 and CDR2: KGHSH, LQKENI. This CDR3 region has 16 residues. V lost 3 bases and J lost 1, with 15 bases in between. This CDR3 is CASSPRGDPDNYGYTF. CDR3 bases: TGTGCCAGCTCACCCAGGGGCGACCCCGATAACTATGGCTACACCTTC.

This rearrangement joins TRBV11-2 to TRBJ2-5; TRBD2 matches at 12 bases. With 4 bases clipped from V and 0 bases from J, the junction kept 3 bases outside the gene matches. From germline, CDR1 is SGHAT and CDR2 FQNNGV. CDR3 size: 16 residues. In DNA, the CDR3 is TGTGCCAGCAGCTCCGGGACTAGCGGGTACCAAGAGACCCAGTACTTC. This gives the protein CASSSGTSGYQETQYF.

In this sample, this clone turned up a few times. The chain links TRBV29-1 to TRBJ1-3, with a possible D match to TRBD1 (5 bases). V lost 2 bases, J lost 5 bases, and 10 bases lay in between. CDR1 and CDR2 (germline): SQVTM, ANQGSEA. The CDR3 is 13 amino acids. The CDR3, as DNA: TGCAGCGTTGAATGGGGCCCTAGAAACACCATATATTTT. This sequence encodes CSVEWGPRNTIYF.

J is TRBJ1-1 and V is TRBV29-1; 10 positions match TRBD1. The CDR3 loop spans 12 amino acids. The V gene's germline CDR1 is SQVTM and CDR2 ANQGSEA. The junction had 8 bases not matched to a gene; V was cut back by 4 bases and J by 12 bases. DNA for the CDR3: TGCAGCGTTGCGGGGGACAGGGGTTCGACTTTCTTT. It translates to CSVAGDRGSTFF.

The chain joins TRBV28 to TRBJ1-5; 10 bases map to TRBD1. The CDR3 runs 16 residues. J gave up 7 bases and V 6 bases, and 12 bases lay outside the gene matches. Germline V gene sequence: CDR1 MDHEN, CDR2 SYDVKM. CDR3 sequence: CASSIVGTGVLQPQHF. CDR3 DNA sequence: TGTGCCAGCAGCATTGTTGGGACAGGGGTGTTGCAGCCCCAGCATTTT.